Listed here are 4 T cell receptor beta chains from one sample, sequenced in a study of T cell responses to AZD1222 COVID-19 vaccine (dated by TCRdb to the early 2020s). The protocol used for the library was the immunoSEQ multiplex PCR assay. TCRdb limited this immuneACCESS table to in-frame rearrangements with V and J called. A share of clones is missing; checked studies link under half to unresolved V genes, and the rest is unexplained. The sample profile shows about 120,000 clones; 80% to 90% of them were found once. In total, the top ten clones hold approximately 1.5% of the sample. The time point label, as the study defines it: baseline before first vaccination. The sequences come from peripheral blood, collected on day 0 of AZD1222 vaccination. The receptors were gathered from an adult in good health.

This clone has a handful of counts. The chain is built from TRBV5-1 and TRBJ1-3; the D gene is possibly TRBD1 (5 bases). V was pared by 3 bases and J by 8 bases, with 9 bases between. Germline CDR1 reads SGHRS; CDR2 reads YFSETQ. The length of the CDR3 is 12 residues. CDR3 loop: CASSYDSDTIYF. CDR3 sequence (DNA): TGCGCCAGCAGCTACGACAGCGACACCATATATTTT.

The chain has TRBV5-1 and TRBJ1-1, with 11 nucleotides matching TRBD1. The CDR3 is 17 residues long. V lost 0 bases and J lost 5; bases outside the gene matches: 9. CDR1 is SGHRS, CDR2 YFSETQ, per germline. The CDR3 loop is CASSLVGQGAQGTEAFF. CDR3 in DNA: TGCGCCAGCAGCTTGGTCGGACAGGGGGCGCAGGGGACTGAAGCTTTCTTT. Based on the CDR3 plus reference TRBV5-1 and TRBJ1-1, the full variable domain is KAGVTQTPRYLIKTRGQQVTLSCSPISGHRSVSWYQQTPGQGLQFLFEYFSETQRNKGNFPGRFSGRQFSNSRSEMNVSTLELGDSALYLCASSLVGQGAQGTEAFFGQGTRLTVV.

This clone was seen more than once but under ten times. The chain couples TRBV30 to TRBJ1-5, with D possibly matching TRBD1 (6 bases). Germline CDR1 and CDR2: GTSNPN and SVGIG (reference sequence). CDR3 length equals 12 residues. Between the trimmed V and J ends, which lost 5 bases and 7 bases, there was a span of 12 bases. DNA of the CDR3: TGTGCCTGGGGGCGGGGGGCCCAGCCCCAGCATTTT. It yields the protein CAWGRGAQPQHF.

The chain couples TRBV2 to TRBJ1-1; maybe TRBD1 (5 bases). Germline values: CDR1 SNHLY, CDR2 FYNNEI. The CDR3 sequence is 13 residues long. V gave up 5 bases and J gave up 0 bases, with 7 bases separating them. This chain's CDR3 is CASSSGLNTEAFF. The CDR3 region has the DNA TGTGCCAGCAGTTCAGGGTTGAACACTGAAGCTTTCTTT.